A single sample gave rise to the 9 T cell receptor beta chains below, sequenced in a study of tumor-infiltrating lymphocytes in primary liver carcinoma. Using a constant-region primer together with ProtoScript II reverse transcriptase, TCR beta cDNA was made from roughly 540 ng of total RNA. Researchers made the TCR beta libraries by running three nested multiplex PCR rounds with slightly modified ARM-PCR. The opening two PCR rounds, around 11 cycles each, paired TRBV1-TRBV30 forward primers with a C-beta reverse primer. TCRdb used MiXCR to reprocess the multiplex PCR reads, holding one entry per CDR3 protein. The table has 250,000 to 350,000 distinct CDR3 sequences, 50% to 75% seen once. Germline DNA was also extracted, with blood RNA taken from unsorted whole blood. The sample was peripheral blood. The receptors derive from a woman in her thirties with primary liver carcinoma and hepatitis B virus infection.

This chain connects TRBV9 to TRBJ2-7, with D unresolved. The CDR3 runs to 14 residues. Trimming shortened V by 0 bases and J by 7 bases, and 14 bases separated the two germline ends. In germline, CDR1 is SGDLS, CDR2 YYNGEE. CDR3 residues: CASSVGPGVEEQYF. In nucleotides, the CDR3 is TGTGCCAGCAGCGTAGGTCCCGGAGTAGAGGAGCAGTACTTC.

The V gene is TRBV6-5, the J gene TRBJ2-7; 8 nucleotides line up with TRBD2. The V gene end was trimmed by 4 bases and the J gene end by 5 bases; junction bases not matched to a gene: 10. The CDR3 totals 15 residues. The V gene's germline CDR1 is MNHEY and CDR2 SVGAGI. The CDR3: CASSFGASGSHEQYF. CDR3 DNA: TGTGCCAGCAGTTTCGGAGCTAGCGGGTCCCACGAGCAGTACTTC.

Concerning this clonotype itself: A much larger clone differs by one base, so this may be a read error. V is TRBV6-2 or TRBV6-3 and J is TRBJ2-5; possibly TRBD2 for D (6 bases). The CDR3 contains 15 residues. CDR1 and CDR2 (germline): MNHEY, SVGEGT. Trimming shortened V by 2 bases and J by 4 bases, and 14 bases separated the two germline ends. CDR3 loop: CASSYAGNSGETQYF. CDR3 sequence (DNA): TGTGCCAGCAGTTACGCCGGGAATAGCGGAGAGACCCAGTACTTC.

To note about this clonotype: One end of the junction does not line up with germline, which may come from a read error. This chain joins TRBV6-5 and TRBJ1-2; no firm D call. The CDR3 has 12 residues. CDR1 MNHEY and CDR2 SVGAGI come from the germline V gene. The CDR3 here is CAGSYTGNGYTF. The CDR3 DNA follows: TGTGCCGGCAGTTACACCGGAAACGGCTACACCTTC.

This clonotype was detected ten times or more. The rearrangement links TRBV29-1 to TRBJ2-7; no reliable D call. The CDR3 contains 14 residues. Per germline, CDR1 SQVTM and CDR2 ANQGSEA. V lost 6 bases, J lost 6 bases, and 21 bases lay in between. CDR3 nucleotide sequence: TGCAGCGTCCGTCCCCACCCCGAGAGGTCCGAGCAGTACTTC. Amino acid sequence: CSVRPHPERSEQYF.

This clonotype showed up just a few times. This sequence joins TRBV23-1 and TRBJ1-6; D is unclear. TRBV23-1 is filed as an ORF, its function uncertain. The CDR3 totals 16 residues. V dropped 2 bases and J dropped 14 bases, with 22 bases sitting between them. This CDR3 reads CASSQESVRRGKSLHF. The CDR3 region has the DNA TGCGCCAGCAGTCAAGAAAGTGTCAGACGAGGAAAATCCCTCCACTTT.

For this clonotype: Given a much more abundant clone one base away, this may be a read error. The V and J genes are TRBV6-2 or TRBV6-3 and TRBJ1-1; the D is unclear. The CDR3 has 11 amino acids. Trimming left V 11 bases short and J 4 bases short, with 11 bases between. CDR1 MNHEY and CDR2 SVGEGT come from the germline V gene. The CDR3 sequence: CAGNQATEAFF. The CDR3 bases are TGTGCCGGCAATCAAGCCACTGAAGCTTTCTTT.

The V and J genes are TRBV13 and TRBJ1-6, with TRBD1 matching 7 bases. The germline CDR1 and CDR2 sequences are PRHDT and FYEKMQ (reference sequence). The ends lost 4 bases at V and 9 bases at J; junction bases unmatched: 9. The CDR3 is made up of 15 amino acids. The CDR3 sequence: CASSYQGGPVSPLHF. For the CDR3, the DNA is TGTGCCAGCAGCTACCAGGGGGGTCCTGTTTCACCCCTCCACTTT.

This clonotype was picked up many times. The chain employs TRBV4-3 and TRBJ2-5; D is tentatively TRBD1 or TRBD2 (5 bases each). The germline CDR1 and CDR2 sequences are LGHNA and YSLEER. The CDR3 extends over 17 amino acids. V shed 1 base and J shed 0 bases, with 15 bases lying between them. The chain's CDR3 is CASSQGVTGTYQETQYF. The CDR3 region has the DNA TGCGCCAGCAGCCAAGGAGTTACCGGGACCTACCAAGAGACCCAGTACTTC.